The next 17 T cell receptor beta chains were all read from a single sample in a study of cytomegalovirus exposure and HLA in healthy donors. PCR primers comprised 60 Vbeta and 13 Jbeta primers. Some clones are missing from TCRdb's copy, which holds only in-frame ones; the method was immunoSEQ multiplex PCR. The data show under 140,000 clones, approximately 86% seen once. Sequencing used PBMCs. The receptors were sampled from a man aged 40-50 years in good health and CMV-seronegative.

The chain joins TRBV6-5 to TRBJ1-5; D uncertain. Per the germline V gene, CDR1 is MNHEY and CDR2 is SVGAGI. There are 14 residues in the CDR3. V lost 2 bases to trimming and J lost 3 bases, with 8 bases between them. Written as DNA, the CDR3 is TGTGCCAGCAGTTACGGCGGATTCAATCAGCCCCAGCATTTT. It encodes CASSYGGFNQPQHF.

The V gene is TRBV4-3, the J gene TRBJ1-5; the D gene is possibly TRBD1 (6 bases). The CDR3 runs to 16 residues. With 3 bases removed from V and 4 bases from J, the gap between germline ends came to 16 bases. Germline-derived CDR1 and CDR2 are LGHNA and YSLEER. DNA of the CDR3: TGCGCCAGCAGCCAGGCAGCCGGACAGCAGAATCAGCCCCAGCATTTT. It codes for CASSQAAGQQNQPQHF.

The gene calls are TRBV29-1 and TRBJ1-2; TRBD1 aligns across 8 bases. Trimming cost V 4 bases and J 4 bases; bases outside gene matches: 11. The CDR3 is made up of 15 amino acids. Germline V gives CDR1 SQVTM, CDR2 ANQGSEA. CDR3 sequence (DNA): TGCAGCGTTGTACAGGGGGGGCAAGAGGGCTATGGCTACACCTTC. Its translation is CSVVQGGQEGYGYTF.

There are a few counts of this clone. This chain uses TRBV7-2 with TRBJ1-3, with 7 positions matching TRBD1. This CDR3 is 18 amino acids long. Germline CDR1 and CDR2: SGHTA and FQGNSA. After removal of 5 bases from V and 0 bases from J, the junction contained 13 bases not matched to a gene. The chain's CDR3 is CASSAHLLDRSSGNTIYF. CDR3 DNA sequence: TGTGCCAGCAGCGCGCATCTTTTGGACAGGAGCTCTGGAAACACCATATATTTT. Variable domain in full (rest from reference TRBV7-2 and TRBJ1-3): GAGVSQSPSNKVTEKGKDVELRCDPISGHTALYWYRQSLGQGLEFLIYFQGNSAPDKSGLPSDRFSAERTGGSVSTLTIQRTQQEDSAVYLCASSAHLLDRSSGNTIYFGEGSWLTVV.

The chain couples TRBV2 to TRBJ1-1; the D gene is possibly TRBD1 (6 bases). Per the germline V gene, CDR1 is SNHLY and CDR2 is FYNNEI. This CDR3 contains 13 residues. V was clipped by 4 bases and J by 8 bases, with 14 bases between them. The CDR3 loop reads CASSGQALPEAFF. As DNA, the CDR3 is TGTGCCAGCAGTGGACAGGCCTTGCCCGAAGCTTTCTTT.

The CDR3 is CASSMGQENTEAFF. In nucleotides, the CDR3 is TGTGCCAGCAGCATGGGACAGGAGAACACTGAAGCTTTCTTT. The rearrangement joins TRBV7-8 to TRBJ1-1; 8 positions match TRBD1. V shed 5 bases, J shed 1 base, and the junction held 3 bases outside the gene matches. This CDR3 spans 14 amino acids. Germline CDR1 SGHVS, CDR2 FQNEAQ.

The V gene is TRBV15, the J gene TRBJ2-7, with a possible D match to TRBD1 (5 bases). CDR3 length: 16 residues. Germline V gene sequence: CDR1 LNHNV, CDR2 YYDKDF (reference sequence). V lost 5 bases and J 4 bases, leaving 21 bases between the germline ends. The CDR3 loop is CATSGPQVGQAYEQYF. The DNA of the CDR3 is TGTGCCACCAGCGGACCACAGGTCGGGCAAGCATACGAGCAGTACTTC.

This clone came up a few times. The chain has TRBV5-6 and TRBJ1-6, with a tentative D call TRBD1 (6 bases). The ends were cut back, 5 bases at V and 1 base at J, with 16 bases in the middle. There are 17 residues in the CDR3. Germline V gives CDR1 SGHDT, CDR2 YYEEEE. The DNA of the CDR3 is TGTGCCAGCAGTTATAGACAGGATACTTCCTATAATTCACCCCTCCACTTT. Residues: CASSYRQDTSYNSPLHF.

The count of this clone is one. The rearrangement uses TRBV4-2 and TRBJ2-7, with TRBD1 matching 10 bases. The CDR3 extends over 14 amino acids. After removal of 0 bases from V and 9 bases from J, the junction contained 5 bases not matched to a gene. Germline CDR1 LGHNA, CDR2 YNFKEQ. Here the CDR3 reads CASSQETGGVGQYF. The CDR3 DNA is TGTGCCAGCAGCCAAGAGACAGGGGGCGTGGGGCAGTACTTC.

This chain connects TRBV19 to TRBJ1-6; 9 positions match TRBD1. The CDR3 is 13 amino acids. J lost 8 bases, V lost 6 bases, and 2 bases had no gene match. Germline V lookup: CDR1 LNHDA, CDR2 SQIVND (reference sequence). The CDR3 bases are TGTGCCAGTAGAGGACAGGGGCATTCACCCCTCCACTTT. Translating gives CASRGQGHSPLHF.

The rearrangement links TRBV6-5 to TRBJ2-7, with TRBD2 as a possible D gene (5 bases). This CDR3 is built from 13 residues. The V gene's germline CDR1 is MNHEY and CDR2 SVGAGI. The germline V and J ends were trimmed by 2 bases and 2 bases, with 7 bases remaining between them. CDR3 coding DNA: TGTGCCAGCAGTTACAGGGAGACCTACGAGCAGTACTTC. Translated: CASSYRETYEQYF.

Regarding this clone: Other DNA sequences within the sample encode an identical CDR3. The chain links TRBV19 to TRBJ1-5, with TRBD1 matching over 8 bases. The trim removed 3 bases at V and 4 bases at J, leaving 2 bases unmatched. In germline, CDR1 is LNHDA, CDR2 SQIVND (reference sequence). The CDR3 contains 14 residues. CDR3 bases: TGTGCCAGTAGTATCCGGGACAGGAATCAGCCCCAGCATTTT. This codes for CASSIRDRNQPQHF.

The chain combines TRBV2 with TRBJ2-7; D perhaps matches TRBD2 (5 bases). Trimming pared 5 bases from V and 2 bases from J, leaving 13 bases between. The CDR3 has 14 amino acids. CDR1 and CDR2 (germline): SNHLY, FYNNEI. The CDR3 loop reads CASSRGGSAYEQYF. The CDR3 DNA sequence: TGTGCCAGCAGTCGCGGCGGGTCGGCCTACGAGCAGTACTTC. Based on the CDR3 plus reference TRBV2 and TRBJ2-7, the full variable domain is EPEVTQTPSHQVTQMGQEVILRCVPISNHLYFYWYRQILGQKVEFLVSFYNNEISEKSEIFDDQFSVERPDGSNFTLKIRSTKLEDSAMYFCASSRGGSAYEQYFGPGTRLTVT.

This clone was found once. The gene calls are TRBV20-1 and TRBJ2-2, with no clear D. Germline CDR1 reads DFQATT; CDR2 reads SNEGSKA (reference sequence). The germline V and J ends were trimmed by 3 bases and 5 bases, with 4 bases remaining between them. This CDR3 comprises 11 residues. Written as DNA, the CDR3 is TGCAGTGCTAGCAGGACCGGGGAGCTGTTTTTT. The encoded protein is CSASRTGELFF.

The J gene is TRBJ2-7, the V gene TRBV5-1; tentative D call: TRBD1 (5 bases). V was trimmed by 3 bases and J by 2 bases, leaving 15 bases between them. The CDR3 covers 15 residues. The germline V gene encodes CDR1 SGHRS and CDR2 YFSETQ. In nucleotides, the CDR3 is TGCGCCAGCAGCTCCCCCAGGCAGGGCCCCTACGAGCAGTACTTC. Its protein is CASSSPRQGPYEQYF.

The chain couples TRBV6-6 to TRBJ1-1; unclear D gene. The CDR3 is 13 amino acids. Trimming pared 2 bases from V and 6 bases from J, leaving 10 bases between. Germline V gene lookup returns CDR1 MNHNY and CDR2 SVGAGI (reference sequence). CDR3: CASSYEGWPEAFF. The DNA of the CDR3 is TGTGCCAGCAGTTACGAGGGCTGGCCTGAAGCTTTCTTT.

The CDR3: CASSEVQGAYEQYF. CDR3 nucleotide sequence: TGCGCCAGCAGCGAGGTACAGGGGGCCTACGAGCAGTACTTC. This chain uses TRBV5-1 with TRBJ2-7, with 8 nucleotides matching TRBD1. Germline V gene data show CDR1 as SGHRS and CDR2 as YFSETQ. The CDR3 consists of 14 residues. V lost 4 bases, J lost 2 bases, and 5 bases stayed unmatched.